This TCR beta chain appears in the sequencing data of a study of post-analysis software for immune sequencing data. Study in general: In terms of disease course, relapsing-remitting, secondary progressive and progressive-relapsing multiple sclerosis were included. Overall study results and limits: People with multiple sclerosis had a significantly lower normalized Chao1 diversity than controls did. Strong same-batch co-clustering of samples appeared with F measure clustering.

Unique molecular identifiers were built into the TCR beta cDNA libraries. TCRdb reprocessed the PCR reads with MiXCR, giving one entry per CDR3 protein. The data contain 250,000 to 300,000 distinct CDR3 sequences, just over 35% of them singletons. Points on this clonotype: Its antigen remains unidentified.

Sequencing used blood. The TCR was taken from a girl between 10 and 17 years old with multiple sclerosis.

Here the CDR3 reads CSVDLSGKGYEQYF. In nucleotides, the CDR3 is TGCAGCGTTGACTTGAGCGGGAAAGGCTACGAGCAGTACTTC. V and J are TRBV29-1 and TRBJ2-7; 7 nucleotides line up with TRBD2. Losses at the gene ends were 3 bases for V and 3 bases for J; bases not matched to a gene: 8. The CDR3 extends over 14 amino acids. The germline V gene encodes CDR1 SQVTM and CDR2 ANQGSEA.